Listed here are 12 T cell receptor beta chains from one sample, sequenced in a study of cytomegalovirus exposure and HLA in healthy donors. Amplification used 60 Vbeta primers and 13 Jbeta primers. TCRdb keeps only in-frame clones here, not all; method: immunoSEQ multiplex PCR. The repertoire holds about 150,000 clones, with around a tenth as singletons. Sequenced input: PBMCs. These receptors were taken from a man aged 45-60 years in good health and CMV-seronegative.

The table lists this clone with a few counts. The V and J genes are TRBV9 and TRBJ2-5; tentatively, D is TRBD1 (5 bases). The J call is uncertain, as TRBJ2-7 better fits the DNA end. The germline V gene has CDR1 SGDLS and CDR2 YYNGEE. The CDR3 extends over 13 amino acids. CDR3 amino acids: CASGQDGSYEQYF. The CDR3 nucleotides are TGTGCCAGCGGACAAGACGGCTCCTACGAGCAGTACTTC.

This clone turned up a few times. The V gene is TRBV11-2, the J gene TRBJ2-7; D may be TRBD1 (5 bases). CDR3 length: 16 amino acids. The germline V gene encodes CDR1 SGHAT and CDR2 FQNNGV. Trimming pared 1 base from V and 3 bases from J, leaving 16 bases between. The CDR3 bases are TGTGCCAGCAGCTTAGGTCAGGGAATTATTTTCTACGAGCAGTACTTC. Translation: CASSLGQGIIFYEQYF.

This clone was counted a few times. This sequence joins TRBV2 and TRBJ1-6; D might be TRBD1 (5 bases). This CDR3 is 17 amino acids long. Between the trimmed V and J ends, which lost 6 bases and 5 bases, there was a span of 20 bases. The germline V gene encodes CDR1 SNHLY and CDR2 FYNNEI. The CDR3 region has the DNA TGTGCCAGCAGACCCTCAACCATAAGACAGAATAATTCACCCCTCCACTTT. Protein: CASRPSTIRQNNSPLHF.

This clone appeared a few times. The CDR3 loop is CARQGAAGTVEQYF. The CDR3 bases are TGTGCCAGGCAGGGGGCAGCCGGGACGGTCGAGCAGTACTTC. This chain joins TRBV2 and TRBJ2-7, with 8 bases aligning to TRBD1. The germline gives CDR1 SNHLY, CDR2 FYNNEI. This CDR3 has 14 residues. With V trimmed by 9 bases and J by 6 bases, 13 bases remained unmatched.

The chain combines TRBV29-1 with TRBJ1-1; D ambiguous. Germline CDR1 and CDR2: SQVTM and ANQGSEA. This CDR3 has 14 amino acids. Trimming pared 4 bases from V and 4 bases from J, leaving 16 bases between. The CDR3 DNA follows: TGCAGCGTTGTAGTAACTCTGTCCCCCACTGAAGCTTTCTTT. It is translated as CSVVVTLSPTEAFF.

The CDR3, as DNA: TGTGCCAGCAGTTGGACTTATAGCAATCAGCCCCAGCATTTT. Its translation: CASSWTYSNQPQHF. The V call is TRBV6-1, the J call TRBJ1-5; D uncertain. The CDR3 covers 14 residues. Trimming shortened V by 5 bases and J by 0 bases, and 8 bases separated the two germline ends. Germline V gene data show CDR1 as MNHNS and CDR2 as SASEGT.

The rearrangement links TRBV5-1 to TRBJ2-7, with 14 positions matching TRBD2. Germline loops: CDR1 SGHRS, CDR2 YFSETQ. The CDR3 spans 17 residues. V dropped 4 bases and J dropped 4; count of bases not matched to a gene: 10. CDR3 in amino acids: CASSVGTSGGPFYEQYF. The CDR3 nucleotides are TGCGCCAGCAGCGTCGGGACTAGCGGGGGACCATTTTACGAGCAGTACTTC.

The V gene is TRBV18, the J gene TRBJ2-1; 9 positions match TRBD2. V dropped 0 bases and J dropped 4; count of bases not matched to a gene: 1. CDR1 and CDR2 (germline): KGHSH, LQKENI. The CDR3 has 15 residues. CDR3 sequence: CASSPPLAGYNEQFF. The CDR3 DNA follows: TGTGCCAGCTCACCACCCCTAGCGGGATACAATGAGCAGTTCTTC.

In its sample, this clone was seen a few times. The CDR3 spells CASSLGTSRTYEQYF. The DNA of the CDR3 is TGTGCCAGCAGCTTAGGGACTAGTCGTACCTACGAGCAGTACTTC. The V gene is TRBV7-2, the J gene TRBJ2-7, with TRBD2 matching over 7 bases. The CDR3 has 15 amino acids. V trimming: 1 base; J trimming: 2 bases; junction bases outside the gene matches: 5. The germline V gene encodes CDR1 SGHTA and CDR2 FQGNSA.

The chain couples TRBV7-9 to TRBJ2-2; 9 positions agree with TRBD1. V was clipped by 4 bases and J by 6 bases; unmatched bases: 6. Germline V CDR1 and CDR2: SEHNR, FQNEAQ (reference sequence). The CDR3 spans 15 residues. CDR3 DNA sequence: TGTGCCAGCAGCTCCCGGACAGGGGTTGCCGGGGAGCTGTTTTTT. It codes for CASSSRTGVAGELFF.

This clone has just a few counts. The chain uses TRBV12-5 and TRBJ2-2, with TRBD2 as a possible D gene (5 bases). Germline-derived CDR1 and CDR2 are LGHNT and FRNRAP. Deletions cut 2 bases from V and 2 bases from J, with 18 bases between. This CDR3 is built from 18 residues. The CDR3 is CASGLMLDGEINTGELFF. CDR3 coding DNA: TGTGCTAGTGGTTTGATGCTTGACGGGGAGATAAACACCGGGGAGCTGTTTTTT.

This clone came up a few times. CDR3 nucleotides: TGTGCCAGCAGCTTACAGGGCAATAGCAATCAGCCCCAGCATTTT. This codes for CASSLQGNSNQPQHF. The V and J genes are TRBV7-2 and TRBJ1-5; a weak D match, TRBD1 (5 bases). The ends were cut back, 2 bases at V and 0 bases at J, with 8 bases in the middle. CDR3 length: 15 residues. The germline V gene encodes CDR1 SGHTA and CDR2 FQGNSA.